The source of this T cell receptor beta chain is a study of T cells in Graves' hyperthyroidism and ophthalmopathy. As for this clonotype: Its target is not known.

It was RNA transcripts that yielded the amplified TCR beta CDR3 regions. A set of HTBI primers served as the primers for a first-round RT-PCR of the TCR CDR3. Each CDR3 protein is one row after TCRdb ran MiXCR on the multiplex PCR reads. Here the sample spans approximately 360,000 distinct CDR3 sequences, about 15% being singletons. Findings and caveats of the study: The majority of expanded thyroid clonotypes above 0.001 also appeared in blood.

Sequenced input: blood. The TCR was taken from a young woman with Graves' hyperthyroidism that later progressed to Graves' ophthalmopathy.

The CDR3, as DNA: TGTGCCAGCAGCTTCCTACTAGATCCGAATTACGAGCAGTACTTC. Translating gives CASSFLLDPNYEQYF. The rearrangement links TRBV3-1 to TRBJ2-7, with a tentative D call TRBD2 (5 bases). The germline gives CDR1 LGHDT, CDR2 YNNKEL (reference sequence). The CDR3 sequence is 15 residues long. Between the trimmed V and J ends, which lost 5 bases and 4 bases, there was a span of 18 bases.